The rows below give T cell receptor beta chains drawn from one sample of a study of blood T cell repertoires in COVID-19. This table comes from immunoSEQ multiplex PCR, and its TCRdb copy is limited to in-frame clones, with some not included. The sample includes tens of thousands of clones, 85% to 90% of them seen just once. The sample taken for sequencing was peripheral blood. These receptors were obtained from a man between 65 and 79 years old with acute or convalescent COVID-19. The CDR3 runs from the conserved cysteine through the conserved F or W. A D gene is named only where the DNA matches it firmly. Clone size is shown for a subset of rows, as once, few, many or a class of expanded clone.

>TRBJ1-2|-|TRBV28|-
TGTGCCAGCAGTCCACTACAGGGACGAGAGGGCTACACCTTC
CASSPLQGREGYTF
>TRBJ2-1|-|TRBV12-5|TRBD2
TGTGCTAGTGGTTTGGTTAGCGGGGGGTACAATGAGCAGTTCTTC
CASGLVSGGYNEQFF
>TRBJ1-5|once|TRBV7-9|TRBD1
TGTGCCAGCAGCTTTTCGGGACAGGATGCTGGCAATCAGCCCCAGCATTTT
CASSFSGQDAGNQPQHF
>TRBJ2-2|-|TRBV6-2/TRBV6-3|TRBD1
TGTGCCAGCAGTTACCCCCGACAGGGCCCCGGGGAGCTGTTTTTT
CASSYPRQGPGELFF
>TRBJ2-3|few|TRBV5-1|TRBD2
TGCGCCAGCAGCCCGGTAGCGGGAGGGTTAGATACGCAGTATTTT
CASSPVAGGLDTQYF
>TRBJ1-5|-|TRBV11-1|-
TGTGCCAGCAGCTTAATCCGGGGGTCCGACTTGCAGCCCCAGCATTTT
CASSLIRGSDLQPQHF
>TRBJ2-2|-|TRBV6-2/TRBV6-3|TRBD2
TGTGCCAGCAGTCGTTCTCGGTTACTAGCGGGAGATGACGGGGAGCTGTTTTTT
CASSRSRLLAGDDGELFF
>TRBJ2-1|once|TRBV6-5|TRBD1
TGTGCCAGCAGTACCGGACAGGGCTCCTACAATGAGCAGTTCTTC
CASSTGQGSYNEQFF
>TRBJ2-1|-|TRBV19|TRBD2
TGTGCCAGTAGCACTAGCGGGTACAATGAGCAGTTCTTC
CASSTSGYNEQFF
>TRBJ1-1|few|TRBV10-3|TRBD1
TGTGCCATCAGTGGGGACAGGGGGAGCACTGAAGCTTTCTTT
CAISGDRGSTEAFF
>TRBJ2-7|-|TRBV19|TRBD2
TGTGCCAGTAGTATTGGGGGAGTAGGACTAGCGGGCGCCTACGAGCAGTACTTC
CASSIGGVGLAGAYEQYF
>TRBJ2-5|-|TRBV27|TRBD1
TGTGCCAGCAGCCGACAGGGGATAGACCAAGAGACCCAGTACTTC
CASSRQGIDQETQYF
>TRBJ2-1|-|TRBV25-1|-
TGTGCCAGCAGGGGCATCTACAATGAGCAGTTCTTC
CASRGIYNEQFF
>TRBJ1-2|once|TRBV10-3|TRBD1
TGTGCCATCAGTGACCTGACAGGGGGAGGCTACACCTTC
CAISDLTGGGYTF
>TRBJ2-1|-|TRBV7-9|TRBD2
TGTGCCAGCAGCTCCAGTCCCGGGACTAGCGGATACAATGAGCAGTTCTTC
CASSSSPGTSGYNEQFF
>TRBJ2-5|-|TRBV11-2|-
TGTGCCAGCAGCCTAGGCTGGGCCCGCCAAGAGACCCAGTACTTC
CASSLGWARQETQYF
>TRBJ1-5|-|TRBV4-1|-
TGCGCCAGCAGCCAGGGAACAGGGTTATTAAGTCAGCCCCAGCATTTT
CASSQGTGLLSQPQHF
>TRBJ2-3|-|TRBV14|-
TGTGCCAGCAGCCAAGAAGCTCGACAGACGCAGTATTTT
CASSQEARQTQYF